The 8 T cell receptor beta chains presented below share a single source sample, sequenced in a study of blood T cells in healthy people across ages. PCR was performed a second time for about 7 to 11 cycles using a sample-barcoded 5' primer and a J-beta primer mix. TCRdb processed the 5' RACE reads anew with MiXCR; each CDR3 protein has one entry. The sample has roughly 1.4 million distinct CDR3 sequences, almost 60% seen once. The sequenced material came from blood. Source of these receptors: a man between 18 and 35 years old in good health.

This chain uses TRBV4-2 with TRBJ2-7; D tentatively fits TRBD1 or TRBD2 (5 bases each). The V end lost 0 bases, the J end lost 8 bases, and 11 bases lay between the germline ends. Germline V gives CDR1 LGHNA, CDR2 YNFKEQ. The CDR3 consists of 13 residues. The CDR3 DNA sequence: TGTGCCAGCAGCCAAGATCCAACGGGACAGCAGTACTTC. Its translation is CASSQDPTGQQYF.

The V call is TRBV5-1, the J call TRBJ2-2; D is undetermined. V was cut by 0 bases and J by 2 bases, with 5 bases left in between. Germline V gives CDR1 SGHRS, CDR2 YFSETQ. CDR3 length: 14 residues. The CDR3 reads CASSLEINTGELFF. CDR3 DNA: TGCGCCAGCAGCTTGGAAATTAACACCGGGGAGCTGTTTTTT.

V and J are TRBV9 and TRBJ2-3; 8 nucleotides agree with TRBD2. The CDR3 has 18 amino acids. Germline CDR1 and CDR2: SGDLS and YYNGEE. V was clipped by 6 bases and J by 1 base; unmatched bases: 16. This CDR3 is CASNREGRAGPRTDTQYF. In DNA, the CDR3 is TGTGCCAGCAATCGGGAGGGACGAGCGGGACCTCGCACAGATACGCAGTATTTT.

The CDR3 DNA reads TGTGCCAGCAGTGAATTAGTCAGCGAGCAGTACTTC. This gives the protein CASSELVSEQYF. The rearrangement uses TRBV6-1 and TRBJ2-7; D unresolved. This CDR3 region has 12 residues. V gave up 2 bases and J gave up 6 bases, with 8 bases separating them. Germline V gives CDR1 MNHNS, CDR2 SASEGT.

The chain is built from TRBV20-1 and TRBJ2-7; possibly TRBD2 for D (6 bases). Germline-derived CDR1 and CDR2 are DFQATT and SNEGSKA (reference sequence). V gave up 1 base and J gave up 3 bases, with 13 bases separating them. The CDR3 is 14 amino acids. The CDR3 sequence: CSARARGFIYEQYF. CDR3 in DNA: TGCAGTGCTAGAGCTCGGGGGTTTATCTACGAGCAGTACTTC.

J is TRBJ1-1 and V is TRBV21-1; the table's D gene call, TRBD1, was not cross checked with the DNA. TRBV21-1 is a documented pseudogene. The CDR3 runs 15 residues. The CDR3 reads CASSGQGLRDTEAFF. The CDR3 coding sequence is TGTGCCAGCAGCGGACAGGGATTAAGGGACACTGAAGCTTTCTTT.

This clonotype was detected only a few times. The V gene is TRBV29-1, the J gene TRBJ1-2; D call uncertain. This CDR3 is built from 11 residues. CDR1 and CDR2 from the germline V gene are SQVTM and ANQGSEA. V lost 7 bases and J 1 base, leaving 7 bases between the germline ends. CDR3 nucleotide sequence: TGCAGCGCTTTAAGTAACTATGGCTACACCTTC. Amino acid sequence: CSALSNYGYTF.

This chain connects TRBV6-5 to TRBJ1-2; D not certain. The V gene's germline CDR1 is MNHEY and CDR2 SVGAGI. CDR3 length equals 14 residues. V lost 5 bases and J lost 3, with 13 bases in between. The CDR3 protein is CASSRLRADYGYTF. The CDR3 coding sequence is TGTGCCAGCAGTAGACTCCGGGCAGACTATGGCTACACCTTC.